A selection of T cell receptor beta chains follows, all from one sample in a study of beta chain features in type 1 diabetes. Sequenced by immunoSEQ multiplex PCR; TCRdb stores in-frame clones only, minus some. The repertoire holds hundreds of thousands of clones, with 11% as singletons. Sequencing was performed on naive CD4+ T cells from blood. The receptors come from a man aged 30 to 39 with type 1 diabetes. Each CDR3 is given with its conserved first and last residue. The D gene is left open where the match is weak. Rows may omit the clone size; those that give it use once, few, many or a size class.

j_call: TRBJ2-7
v_call: TRBV5-1
clone_size: few
d_call: .
cdr3_nt: TGCGCCAGCAGCTTCGGGACACCAGCCTACGAGCAGTACTTC
cdr3_aa: CASSFGTPAYEQYF

j_call: TRBJ2-5
v_call: TRBV11-3
clone_size: .
d_call: TRBD2
cdr3_nt: TGTGCCAGCAGTCCGGGGGGAGCCCAAGAGACCCAGTACTTC
cdr3_aa: CASSPGGAQETQYF

j_call: TRBJ1-6
v_call: TRBV6-1
clone_size: few
d_call: .
cdr3_nt: TGTGCCAGCAGTCCCCAGGGGTCCTATAATTCACCCCTCCACTTT
cdr3_aa: CASSPQGSYNSPLHF

j_call: TRBJ1-2
v_call: TRBV18
clone_size: few
d_call: .
cdr3_nt: TGTGCCAGCTCGATGGCAGCTAACTATGGCTACACCTTC
cdr3_aa: CASSMAANYGYTF

j_call: TRBJ2-2
v_call: TRBV7-3
clone_size: .
d_call: TRBD2
cdr3_nt: TGTGCCAGCAGCTGGGAGGGGAACACCGGGGAGCTGTTTTTT
cdr3_aa: CASSWEGNTGELFF

j_call: TRBJ1-2
v_call: TRBV5-4
clone_size: few
d_call: TRBD1
cdr3_nt: TGTGCCAGCAGCTGGAAGGACAGGGTCTATGGCTACACCTTC
cdr3_aa: CASSWKDRVYGYTF

j_call: TRBJ2-1
v_call: TRBV7-2
clone_size: few
d_call: TRBD1
cdr3_nt: TGTGCCAGCAGCGACCGGGACAGTGTTGATGAGCAGTTCTTC
cdr3_aa: CASSDRDSVDEQFF

j_call: TRBJ2-7
v_call: TRBV29-1
clone_size: .
d_call: .
cdr3_nt: TGCAGCGTCCTCCGGGGGTCCTACGAGCAGTACTTC
cdr3_aa: CSVLRGSYEQYF

j_call: TRBJ2-3
v_call: TRBV5-1
clone_size: few
d_call: TRBD2
cdr3_nt: TGCGCCAGCAGCCGCACTAGCGTCCCAGATACGCAGTATTTT
cdr3_aa: CASSRTSVPDTQYF

j_call: TRBJ1-6
v_call: TRBV30
clone_size: few
d_call: .
cdr3_nt: TGTGCCTGGAGTACAGGGTCTGGATCTTCACCCCTCCACTTT
cdr3_aa: CAWSTGSGSSPLHF

j_call: TRBJ2-2
v_call: TRBV9
clone_size: .
d_call: TRBD2
cdr3_nt: TGTGCCAGCAGCGCAACCCCGACTAGCGGGGATAACGGGGAGCTGTTTTTT
cdr3_aa: CASSATPTSGDNGELFF

j_call: TRBJ2-5
v_call: TRBV5-1
clone_size: few
d_call: .
cdr3_nt: TGCGCCAGCAGCTACGGGAGAAAGAAGGGGACCGGGGAGACCCAGTACTTC
cdr3_aa: CASSYGRKKGTGETQYF

j_call: TRBJ2-1
v_call: TRBV19
clone_size: .
d_call: .
cdr3_nt: TGTGCCAGTAGCTCTGGGACCGGGAGCGATGAGCAGTTCTTC
cdr3_aa: CASSSGTGSDEQFF

j_call: TRBJ2-3
v_call: TRBV7-9
clone_size: .
d_call: TRBD2
cdr3_nt: TGTGCCAGCGGAGGACTAGCGGGGGCAGATACGCAGTATTTT
cdr3_aa: CASGGLAGADTQYF

j_call: TRBJ1-6
v_call: TRBV6-1
clone_size: .
d_call: TRBD1
cdr3_nt: TGTGCCAGCAGTGAAACAGGGGGCGCGAGGTCACCCCTCCACTTT
cdr3_aa: CASSETGGARSPLHF

j_call: TRBJ1-1
v_call: TRBV10-3
clone_size: .
d_call: .
cdr3_nt: TGTGCCATCCTCCCCCAGGAGGGGAGCACTGAAGCTTTCTTT
cdr3_aa: CAILPQEGSTEAFF

j_call: TRBJ2-3
v_call: TRBV27
clone_size: .
d_call: TRBD2
cdr3_nt: TGTGCCAGCAGGGTAGCGGGGCCCACAGATACGCAGTATTTT
cdr3_aa: CASRVAGPTDTQYF

j_call: TRBJ1-1
v_call: TRBV5-1
clone_size: .
d_call: .
cdr3_nt: TGCGCCAGCAGTCTTGACGGGGGGAAGTCTGAAGCTTTCTTT
cdr3_aa: CASSLDGGKSEAFF

j_call: TRBJ1-5
v_call: TRBV28
clone_size: .
d_call: .
cdr3_nt: TGTGCCAGCAGCCGCCTGGCCGGGGTGGGGAATCAGCCCCAGCATTTT
cdr3_aa: CASSRLAGVGNQPQHF

j_call: TRBJ2-5
v_call: TRBV5-1
clone_size: .
d_call: .
cdr3_nt: TGCGCCAGCAGCTTGAGGGAACGGGGATTCGATCGGGCCCAGTACTTC
cdr3_aa: CASSLRERGFDRAQYF

j_call: TRBJ1-2
v_call: TRBV29-1
clone_size: few
d_call: TRBD1
cdr3_nt: TGCAGCGTAACAAGGGGGACAGGGGGTAATGGCTACACCTTC
cdr3_aa: CSVTRGTGGNGYTF

j_call: TRBJ1-2
v_call: TRBV2
clone_size: few
d_call: .
cdr3_nt: TGTGCCAGCACGGGAAACTATGGCTACACCTTC
cdr3_aa: CASTGNYGYTF

j_call: TRBJ1-4
v_call: TRBV5-4
clone_size: .
d_call: .
cdr3_nt: TGTGCCAGCAGCTCGCCCACAGAAAAACTGTTTTTT
cdr3_aa: CASSSPTEKLFF

j_call: TRBJ1-1
v_call: TRBV20-1
clone_size: few
d_call: TRBD1
cdr3_nt: TGCAGTGCAAAAGGGGGCGAGAGGGCTTTCTTT
cdr3_aa: CSAKGGERAFF

j_call: TRBJ2-3
v_call: TRBV9
clone_size: few
d_call: .
cdr3_nt: TGTGCCAGCAGCGCCCGGCGGCGGGCAGGCACAGATACGCAGTATTTT
cdr3_aa: CASSARRRAGTDTQYF

j_call: TRBJ1-2
v_call: TRBV28
clone_size: .
d_call: .
cdr3_nt: TGTGCCAGCAGTTTACGCTATGGCTACACCTTC
cdr3_aa: CASSLRYGYTF

j_call: TRBJ2-1
v_call: TRBV27
clone_size: few
d_call: TRBD1
cdr3_nt: TGTGCCAGCACCAGACAGGGAACTTACTCCTACAATGAGCAGTTCTTC
cdr3_aa: CASTRQGTYSYNEQFF

j_call: TRBJ2-1
v_call: TRBV6-5
clone_size: once
d_call: .
cdr3_nt: TGTGCCAGCAAAAAAACCTATAACAATGAGCAGTTCTTC
cdr3_aa: CASKKTYNNEQFF

j_call: TRBJ1-2
v_call: TRBV5-1
clone_size: .
d_call: TRBD1
cdr3_nt: TGCGCCAGCAGACCGGGACAGGGTGGAGGCTACACCTTC
cdr3_aa: CASRPGQGGGYTF

j_call: TRBJ1-2
v_call: TRBV11-2
clone_size: .
d_call: TRBD1
cdr3_nt: TGTGCCAGCAGCTTACGAGGAGGAACAGGGGGCGAGTATGGCTACACCTTC
cdr3_aa: CASSLRGGTGGEYGYTF

j_call: TRBJ1-3
v_call: TRBV7-9
clone_size: few
d_call: .
cdr3_nt: TGTGCCAGCAGCTTAACAGCCTCTGGAAACACCATATATTTT
cdr3_aa: CASSLTASGNTIYF

j_call: TRBJ1-5
v_call: TRBV2
clone_size: .
d_call: .
cdr3_nt: TGTGCCAGCAGTGGAGGTTATAGCAATCAGCCCCAGCATTTT
cdr3_aa: CASSGGYSNQPQHF

j_call: TRBJ2-1
v_call: TRBV28
clone_size: few
d_call: .
cdr3_nt: TGTGCCAGCAGTTCGACTTCCTACAATGAGCAGTTCTTC
cdr3_aa: CASSSTSYNEQFF

j_call: TRBJ2-3
v_call: TRBV6-1
clone_size: .
d_call: .
cdr3_nt: TGTGCCAGCAGTGTCTTATCCGGTGCGGATACGCAGTATTTT
cdr3_aa: CASSVLSGADTQYF

j_call: TRBJ2-2
v_call: TRBV2
clone_size: few
d_call: .
cdr3_nt: TGTGCCAGCAGTGAAGGCAGCACCGGGGAGCTGTTTTTT
cdr3_aa: CASSEGSTGELFF

j_call: TRBJ2-1
v_call: TRBV7-9
clone_size: .
d_call: .
cdr3_nt: TGTGCCAGCAGCTCTATAGGCCCCTCCGGGACAAGTTACAATGAGCAGTTCTTC
cdr3_aa: CASSSIGPSGTSYNEQFF

j_call: TRBJ1-4
v_call: TRBV4-1
clone_size: few
d_call: .
cdr3_nt: TGCGCCAGCAGCCAAGCGACACCTGAAAAACTGTTTTTT
cdr3_aa: CASSQATPEKLFF

j_call: TRBJ2-1
v_call: TRBV14
clone_size: .
d_call: TRBD2
cdr3_nt: TGTGCCAGCAGCCAAGATCTGGGACTAGCGGGGGACAATGAGCAGTTCTTC
cdr3_aa: CASSQDLGLAGDNEQFF

j_call: TRBJ2-3
v_call: TRBV6-5
clone_size: few
d_call: TRBD2
cdr3_nt: TGTGCCAGCAGTTACCGGGGGGACGGCACAGATACGCAGTATTTT
cdr3_aa: CASSYRGDGTDTQYF

j_call: TRBJ2-7
v_call: TRBV4-1
clone_size: .
d_call: TRBD1
cdr3_nt: TGCGCCAGCAGCCAAGCTCCCCCCCGGACAGGGAGCTACGAGCAGTACTTC
cdr3_aa: CASSQAPPRTGSYEQYF

j_call: TRBJ2-2
v_call: TRBV7-2
clone_size: .
d_call: .
cdr3_nt: TGTGCCAGCAGCTTAAATCGCGGGTACACCGGGGAGCTGTTTTTT
cdr3_aa: CASSLNRGYTGELFF

j_call: TRBJ1-1
v_call: TRBV7-9
clone_size: .
d_call: .
cdr3_nt: TGTGCCAGCAGTCTTGGACAGATTGAAGCTTTCTTT
cdr3_aa: CASSLGQIEAFF

j_call: TRBJ2-3
v_call: TRBV27
clone_size: few
d_call: .
cdr3_nt: TGTGCCAGCAGTTTATCGGGGCCCACAGATACGCAGTATTTT
cdr3_aa: CASSLSGPTDTQYF

j_call: TRBJ2-2
v_call: TRBV6-6
clone_size: few
d_call: .
cdr3_nt: TGTGCCAGCAGTCAAGCTCTGGTGAACACCGGGGAGCTGTTTTTT
cdr3_aa: CASSQALVNTGELFF

j_call: TRBJ1-1
v_call: TRBV7-8
clone_size: few
d_call: TRBD1
cdr3_nt: TGTGCCAGCAGCTCCCCGACAGGGACATCCACTGAAGCTTTCTTT
cdr3_aa: CASSSPTGTSTEAFF